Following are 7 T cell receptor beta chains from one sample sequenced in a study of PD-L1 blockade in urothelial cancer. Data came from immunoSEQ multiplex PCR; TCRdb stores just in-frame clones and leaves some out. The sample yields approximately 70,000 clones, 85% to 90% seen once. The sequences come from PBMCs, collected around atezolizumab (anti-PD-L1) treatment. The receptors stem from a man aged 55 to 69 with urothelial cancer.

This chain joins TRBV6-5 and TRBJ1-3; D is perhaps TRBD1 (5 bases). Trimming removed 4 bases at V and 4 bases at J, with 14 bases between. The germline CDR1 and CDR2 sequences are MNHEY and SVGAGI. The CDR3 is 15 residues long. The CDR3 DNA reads TGTGCCAGCAGTTCCGGGACTACGGCCGGAAACACCATATATTTT. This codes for CASSSGTTAGNTIYF.

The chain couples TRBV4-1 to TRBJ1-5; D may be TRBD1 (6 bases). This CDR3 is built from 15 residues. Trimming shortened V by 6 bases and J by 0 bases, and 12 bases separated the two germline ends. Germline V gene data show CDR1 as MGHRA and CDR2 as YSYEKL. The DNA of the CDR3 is TGCGCCAGCAGACTCGGACAGTATAGCAATCAGCCCCAGCATTTT. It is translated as CASRLGQYSNQPQHF.

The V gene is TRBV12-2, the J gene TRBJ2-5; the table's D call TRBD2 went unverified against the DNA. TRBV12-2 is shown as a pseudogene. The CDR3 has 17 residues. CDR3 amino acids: CASRLGTSGGPQETQYF. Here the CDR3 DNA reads TGTGCAAGTCGCTTAGGGACTAGCGGGGGACCGCAAGAGACCCAGTACTTC.

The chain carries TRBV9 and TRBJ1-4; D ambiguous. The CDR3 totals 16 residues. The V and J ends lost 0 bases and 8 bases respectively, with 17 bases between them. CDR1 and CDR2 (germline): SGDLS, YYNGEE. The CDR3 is CASSVVPGGTKEKLFF. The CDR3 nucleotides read TGTGCCAGCAGCGTAGTTCCCGGAGGAACGAAGGAAAAACTGTTTTTT.

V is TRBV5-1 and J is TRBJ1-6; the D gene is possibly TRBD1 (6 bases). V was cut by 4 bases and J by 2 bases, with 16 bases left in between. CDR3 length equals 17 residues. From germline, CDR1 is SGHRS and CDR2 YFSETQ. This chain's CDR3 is CASSGKDRYPYNSPLHF. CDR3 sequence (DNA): TGCGCCAGCAGCGGAAAAGACAGGTACCCCTATAATTCACCCCTCCACTTT.

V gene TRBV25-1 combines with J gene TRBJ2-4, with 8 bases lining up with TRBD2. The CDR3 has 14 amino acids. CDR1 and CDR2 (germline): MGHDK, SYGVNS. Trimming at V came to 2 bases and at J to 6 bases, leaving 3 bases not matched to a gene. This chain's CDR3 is CASSEPGTRNIQYF. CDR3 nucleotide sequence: TGTGCCAGCAGTGAACCCGGGACTAGAAACATTCAGTACTTC.

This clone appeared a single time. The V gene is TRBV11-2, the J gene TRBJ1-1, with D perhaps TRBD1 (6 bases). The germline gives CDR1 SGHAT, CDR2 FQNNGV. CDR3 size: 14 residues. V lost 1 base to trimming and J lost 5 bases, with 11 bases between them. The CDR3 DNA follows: TGTGCCAGCAGCTTAGCAGGGGTTCGGACTGAAGCTTTCTTT. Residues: CASSLAGVRTEAFF.